The 10 T cell receptor beta chains in this list originate from one sample, sequenced in a study of blood T cell repertoires in COVID-19 (dated by TCRdb to the early 2020s). Library prep was done by the immunoSEQ multiplex PCR assay. Drawn from immuneACCESS, this table holds only the in-frame rearrangements with V and J called that TCRdb kept. Clones are partly lost; checked studies trace under half to an unresolved V gene and leave the rest unexplained. The sample has 90,000 to 150,000 clones on record, about 79% of them singletons. The ten largest clonotypes hold 3% to 4.5% of the sample. Sequencing was carried out using peripheral blood. Every receptor here comes from a woman of 80 years or more with acute or convalescent COVID-19.

About this clone: Other DNA sequences of this sample code for an identical CDR3. This chain uses TRBV28 with TRBJ1-3; D possibly corresponds to TRBD1 (5 bases). CDR1 is MDHEN, CDR2 SYDVKM, per germline. V lost 7 bases, J lost 2 bases, and 6 bases lay in between. CDR3 length: 12 amino acids. The CDR3 bases are TGTGCCAGCACCAGGGCTGGAAACACCATATATTTT. Its protein is CASTRAGNTIYF. The whole variable domain, remainder taken from reference TRBV28 and TRBJ1-3, is DVKVTQSSRYLVKRTGEKVFLECVQDMDHENMFWYRQDPGLGLRLIYFSYDVKMKEKGDIPEGYSVSREKKERFSLILESASTNQTSMYLCASTRAGNTIYFGEGSWLTVV.

The chain employs TRBV20-1 and TRBJ1-1; D uncertain. CDR1 is DFQATT, CDR2 SNEGSKA, per germline (reference sequence). Trimming took off 3 bases at V and 4 bases at J, with 12 bases between the two ends. CDR3 length: 13 residues. CDR3 protein: CSASYRAGTEAFF. In DNA, the CDR3 is TGCAGTGCTAGTTATAGGGCGGGCACTGAAGCTTTCTTT.

This clone turned up a few times. The V and J genes are TRBV28 and TRBJ2-1; 9 bases map to TRBD1. J gave up 5 bases and V 5 bases, and 13 bases lay outside the gene matches. Germline lookup yields CDR1 MDHEN and CDR2 SYDVKM. This CDR3 spans 17 amino acids. The CDR3 loop reads CASSGGTGLGSNNEQFF. In nucleotides, the CDR3 is TGTGCCAGCAGTGGCGGGACAGGGTTGGGTAGTAACAATGAGCAGTTCTTC.

The chain couples TRBV27 to TRBJ2-6, with TRBD1 identical over 9 bases. The CDR3 extends over 17 amino acids. V shed 5 bases, J shed 2 bases, and the junction held 7 bases outside the gene matches. Germline CDR1 is MNHEY and CDR2 is SMNVEV (reference sequence). The CDR3 protein is CASSLGTGFTGANVLTF. DNA for the CDR3: TGTGCCAGCAGTCTCGGGACAGGGTTCACTGGGGCCAACGTCCTGACTTTC.

This clone was seen once. The chain couples TRBV6-2 or TRBV6-3 to TRBJ2-5; tentative D call: TRBD2 (5 bases). V gave up 2 bases and J gave up 1 base, with 14 bases separating them. This CDR3 has 16 residues. Germline-derived CDR1 and CDR2 are MNHEY and SVGEGT. CDR3 sequence (DNA): TGTGCCAGCAGTTACGAGGGCAGTGGACCCCAAGAGACCCAGTACTTC. Amino acid sequence: CASSYEGSGPQETQYF.

J is TRBJ2-2 and V is TRBV19, with 10 bases aligning to TRBD2. CDR3 length: 17 residues. Germline V gives CDR1 LNHDA, CDR2 SQIVND (reference sequence). Germline trimming cut 2 bases from V and 6 bases from J; bases unmatched to any gene: 9. CDR3 sequence reads: CASSIMGSGRVAGELFF. The CDR3, as DNA: TGTGCCAGTAGTATAATGGGAAGCGGGAGGGTCGCCGGGGAGCTGTTTTTT. Based on the CDR3 plus reference TRBV19 and TRBJ2-2, the full variable domain is DGGITQSPKYLFRKEGQNVTLSCEQNLNHDAMYWYRQDPGQGLRLIYYSQIVNDFQKGDIAEGYSVSREKKESFPLTVTSAQKNPTAFYLCASSIMGSGRVAGELFFGEGSRLTVL.

The rearrangement links TRBV18 to TRBJ2-3; TRBD1 aligns across 9 bases. Trimming cost V 2 bases and J 2 bases; bases outside gene matches: 8. The CDR3 has 17 residues. Germline V gene lookup returns CDR1 KGHSH and CDR2 LQKENI. CDR3 in amino acids: CASSPGTGLTNTDTQYF. For the CDR3, the DNA is TGTGCCAGCTCACCAGGGACAGGGCTTACCAACACAGATACGCAGTATTTT.

V and J are TRBV5-1 and TRBJ2-1; 9 nucleotides line up with TRBD1. The V and J ends lost 4 bases and 4 bases, in that order; junction bases with no gene match: 9. The CDR3 contains 16 residues. CDR1 is SGHRS, CDR2 YFSETQ, per germline. CDR3 in amino acids: CASSQVPGQGYNEQFF. As DNA, the CDR3 is TGCGCCAGCAGCCAGGTTCCGGGACAGGGATACAATGAGCAGTTCTTC.

This clone showed up just once. V gene TRBV2 combines with J gene TRBJ2-1, with D possibly TRBD1 on 6 matching bases. This CDR3 has 14 residues. CDR1 and CDR2 from the germline V gene are SNHLY and FYNNEI. Trimming cost V 4 bases and J 12 bases, with 19 bases left between them. CDR3 nucleotide sequence: TGTGCCAGCAGTGTCGAGGGGGAAGAGACTGGGCAGTTCTTC. This encodes CASSVEGEETGQFF. The entire variable domain, with the rest obtained from reference TRBV2 and TRBJ2-1, is as follows: EPEVTQTPSHQVTQMGQEVILRCVPISNHLYFYWYRQILGQKVEFLVSFYNNEISEKSEIFDDQFSVERPDGSNFTLKIRSTKLEDSAMYFCASSVEGEETGQFFGPGTRLTVL.

The V gene is TRBV28, the J gene TRBJ1-6; 9 positions agree with TRBD1. The CDR3 is made up of 14 amino acids. J was trimmed by 7 bases and V by 4 bases; bases with no gene match: 2. From germline, CDR1 is MDHEN and CDR2 SYDVKM. CDR3 amino acids: CASSSDRGNSPLHF. In DNA, the CDR3 is TGTGCCAGCAGTTCGGACAGGGGCAATTCACCCCTCCACTTT. The whole variable domain, remainder taken from reference TRBV28 and TRBJ1-6, is DVKVTQSSRYLVKRTGEKVFLECVQDMDHENMFWYRQDPGLGLRLIYFSYDVKMKEKGDIPEGYSVSREKKERFSLILESASTNQTSMYLCASSSDRGNSPLHFGNGTRLTVT.